Listed below are T cell receptor beta chains from one sample, sequenced in a study of T cells in Graves' hyperthyroidism and ophthalmopathy. In TCRdb, the multiplex PCR reads were re-called with MiXCR into one record per CDR3 protein. Of hundreds of thousands of distinct CDR3 sequences listed, nearly 45% are singletons. The sample was peripheral blood or thyroid tissue (not recorded which). These receptor sequences come from an adult man with Graves' disease, either hyperthyroidism or ophthalmopathy (not recorded which). Each CDR3 is given with its conserved first and last residue. The D gene is left open where the match is weak. Not all rows give a size; the values are once, few, many and, for expanded clones, a class.

- TRBJ2-2 TRBD2 TRBV7-9 CASSRRGGPTGELFF TGTGCCAGCAGCCGGCGGGGGGGGCCCACCGGGGAGCTGTTTTTT
many TRBJ1-1 - TRBV10-2 CASRAGTEYTEAFF TGCGCCAGCAGGGCCGGGACGGAATACACTGAAGCTTTCTTT
- TRBJ2-2 - TRBV29-1 CSVGRELFF TGCAGCGTTGGTAGGGAACTGTTTTTT
- TRBJ1-1 - TRBV9 CASSPGHVGHTEAFF TGTGCCAGCAGCCCAGGACACGTGGGACACACTGAAGCTTTCTTT
- TRBJ2-7 - TRBV10-3 CAISEGIYEQYF TGTGCCATCAGTGAGGGGATTTACGAGCAGTACTTC
- TRBJ2-7 - TRBV20-1 CSARDRTAGWSYEQYF TGCAGTGCTAGAGATCGTACGGCGGGTTGGTCCTACGAGCAGTACTTC
- TRBJ1-6 TRBD1 TRBV15 CATSRNRGNSPLHF TGTGCCACCAGCAGAAACAGGGGTAATTCACCCCTCCACTTT
few TRBJ1-1 - TRBV7-9 CASSGSGYTEAFF TGTGCCAGCAGCGGATCAGGGTACACTGAAGCTTTCTTT
- TRBJ1-1 TRBD1 TRBV29-1 CSVGTGGSSAFF TGCAGCGTCGGGACAGGGGGGTCCTCGGCTTTCTTT
- TRBJ1-1 TRBD1 TRBV7-2 CASSTTTGKNTEAFF TGTGCCAGCAGCACCACGACAGGGAAGAACACTGAAGCTTTCTTT
many TRBJ1-4 - TRBV7-2 CASSLSQPSKGLFF TGTGCCAGCAGCTTATCGCAGCCCTCTAAGGGACTGTTTTTT
- TRBJ2-7 TRBD2 TRBV29-1 CSVERRSGGSYGQYF TGCAGCGTTGAAAGAAGGAGCGGGGGGTCCTACGGGCAGTACTTC
- TRBJ2-5 - TRBV7-7 CASRGLRATAETQYF TGTGCTAGCAGGGGCCTGAGGGCGACGGCGGAGACCCAGTACTTC
few TRBJ1-1 TRBD1 TRBV12-3/TRBV12-4 CASRLTGGIEAFF TGTGCCAGCAGGCTAACAGGGGGCATTGAAGCTTTCTTT
- TRBJ1-6 TRBD1 TRBV24-1 CATSDDGTGTFHF TGTGCCACCAGTGATGACGGGACAGGGACTTTCCACTTT
- TRBJ1-6 - TRBV10-3 CAISESSGVGNSPLHF TGTGCCATCAGTGAGTCGTCAGGGGTCGGTAATTCACCCCTCCACTTT
- TRBJ1-1 - TRBV13 CASSFSRGLSTEAFF TGTGCCAGCAGCTTTAGCAGGGGATTGAGCACTGAAGCTTTCTTT
- TRBJ1-4 - TRBV7-9 CASIDLEGGEEKLFF TGTGCCAGCATCGACCTAGAAGGGGGGGAAGAAAAACTGTTTTTT
- TRBJ1-1 - TRBV20-1 CSALGGVGTEAFF TGCAGTGCCCTGGGGGGCGTTGGCACTGAAGCTTTCTTT
- TRBJ2-2 - TRBV9 CASSAGMGSNTGELFF TGTGCCAGCAGCGCCGGGATGGGGTCTAACACCGGGGAGCTGTTTTTT
many TRBJ2-7 TRBD2 TRBV7-9 CASSPLAGAYEQYF TGTGCCAGCAGCCCCTTAGCGGGAGCCTACGAGCAGTACTTC
few TRBJ1-1 - TRBV5-6 CASSLRLVNTEAFF TGTGCCAGCAGCTTGAGATTGGTCAACACTGAAGCTTTCTTT
few TRBJ1-6 TRBD1 TRBV25-1 CASSEDRAGSPLHF TGTGCCAGCAGTGAGGACAGGGCTGGATCACCCCTCCACTTT
- TRBJ1-4 TRBD1 TRBV5-1 CASRDTGEGKLFF TGCGCCAGCAGGGATACAGGGGAGGGAAAACTGTTTTTT
many TRBJ1-1 - TRBV15 CATSRTGYTEAFF TGTGCCACCAGCAGGACAGGCTACACTGAAGCTTTCTTT